A single sample is the source of the 28 T cell receptor beta chains below, sequenced in a study of blood T cell repertoires in COVID-19. Here immunoSEQ multiplex PCR was the method, and the copy in TCRdb shows in-frame clones only, minus some. Here the sample spans roughly 150,000 clones, over 80% being singletons. The specimen sequenced was peripheral blood. The source is a man in his 70s who had recovered from COVID-19.

The chain links TRBV4-1 to TRBJ1-5; D may be TRBD1 (6 bases). The germline V gene encodes CDR1 MGHRA and CDR2 YSYEKL. V lost 4 bases, J lost 1 base, and 14 bases lay in between. The CDR3 totals 16 residues. The CDR3 region has the DNA TGCGCCAGCAGCCCCCAATCTGGGACAAGCAATCAGCCCCAGCATTTT. This encodes CASSPQSGTSNQPQHF.

V is TRBV19 and J is TRBJ1-2, with 7 bases lining up with TRBD1. There are 16 residues in the CDR3. The germline CDR1 and CDR2 sequences are LNHDA and SQIVND (reference sequence). V shed 6 bases, J shed 4 bases, and the junction held 14 bases outside the gene matches. The CDR3 sequence: CASRPDRADFPYGYTF. As DNA, the CDR3 is TGTGCCAGTAGGCCCGACAGGGCCGACTTCCCCTATGGCTACACCTTC.

This clone was counted between two and nine times. The V and J genes are TRBV7-2 and TRBJ1-5, with D hard to call. This CDR3 has 14 residues. V was shortened by 1 base and J by 9 bases, with 13 bases between the two germline ends. Per the germline V gene, CDR1 is SGHTA and CDR2 is FQGNSA. CDR3 in amino acids: CASSLDGGGRPQHF. The CDR3 bases are TGTGCCAGCAGCTTAGATGGTGGAGGTCGGCCCCAGCATTTT.

The chain recombines TRBV11-2 with TRBJ2-1, with 8 nucleotides matching TRBD2. V was clipped by 7 bases and J by 0 bases; unmatched bases: 5. CDR3 length: 15 amino acids. Germline V gene lookup returns CDR1 SGHAT and CDR2 FQNNGV. The CDR3 bases are TGTGCCAGCACGGCGGGAGGTCCCTCCTACAATGAGCAGTTCTTC. Residues: CASTAGGPSYNEQFF. Complete variable domain (other parts from reference TRBV11-2 and TRBJ2-1): EAGVAQSPRYKIIEKRQSVAFWCNPISGHATLYWYQQILGQGPKLLIQFQNNGVVDDSQLPKDRFSAERLKGVDSTLKIQPAKLEDSAVYLCASTAGGPSYNEQFFGPGTRLTVL.

This clone was counted at least ten times. V usage is TRBV7-2 and J usage is TRBJ1-2; D not certain. With 5 bases removed from V and 0 bases from J, the gap between germline ends came to 10 bases. Germline V gene data show CDR1 as SGHTA and CDR2 as FQGNSA. This CDR3 region has 14 residues. The CDR3 spells CASSPFQANYGYTF. CDR3 sequence (DNA): TGTGCCAGCAGCCCTTTCCAGGCTAACTATGGCTACACCTTC.

The chain carries TRBV3-1 (or the pseudogene TRBV3-2) and TRBJ1-6; D is perhaps TRBD1 (6 bases). V shed 0 bases and J shed 19 bases, with 13 bases lying between them. The CDR3 runs to 12 residues. Per the germline V gene, CDR1 is LGHDT and CDR2 is YNNKEL (reference sequence). The CDR3, as DNA: TGTGCCAGCAGCCAAGATCGAGGGGACAAACACTTT. Translation gives CASSQDRGDKHF.

This chain uses TRBV9 with TRBJ2-2; 7 positions agree with TRBD1. V lost 4 bases and J lost 1; bases outside the gene matches: 4. This CDR3 is built from 15 residues. Germline lookup yields CDR1 SGDLS and CDR2 YYNGEE. The CDR3 DNA is TGTGCCAGCAGCTTCGGGACAGTGAACACCGGGGAGCTGTTTTTT. This encodes CASSFGTVNTGELFF.

The CDR3 nucleotides are TGCGCCAGCACCCCCAACCCCGGCGGTCAGCCCCAGCATTTT. Protein sequence: CASTPNPGGQPQHF. The chain recombines TRBV4-1 with TRBJ1-5; D is uncertain. CDR1 and CDR2 from the germline V gene are MGHRA and YSYEKL. This CDR3 spans 14 amino acids. Trimming pared 7 bases from V and 6 bases from J, leaving 16 bases between.

This chain joins TRBV7-9 and TRBJ2-1; TRBD1 matches at 10 bases. The junction had 7 bases not matched to a gene; V was cut back by 1 base and J by 10 bases. Germline V gene data show CDR1 as SEHNR and CDR2 as FQNEAQ (reference sequence). The CDR3 is made up of 15 amino acids. CDR3 protein: CASSLEWGTGEEQFF. DNA for the CDR3: TGTGCCAGCAGCTTAGAATGGGGGACAGGGGAGGAGCAGTTCTTC.

V and J are TRBV6-2 or TRBV6-3 and TRBJ2-1; TRBD2 agrees at 12 bases. The CDR3 length is 16 residues. Unmatched junction bases numbered 6, after V lost 6 bases and J lost 3 bases. Per germline, CDR1 MNHEY and CDR2 SVGEGT. As DNA, the CDR3 is TGTGCCAGCAGCCAACTAGCGGGAGGCCACTACAATGAGCAGTTCTTC. This encodes CASSQLAGGHYNEQFF.

This chain links TRBV9 with TRBJ2-7; TRBD2 matches at 10 bases. V shed 3 bases and J 5 bases; nucleotides not matched to a gene: 11. This CDR3 region has 16 residues. The V gene's germline CDR1 is SGDLS and CDR2 YYNGEE. CDR3 sequence reads: CASSAGTSDYSNEQYF. CDR3 bases: TGTGCCAGCAGCGCCGGGACTAGCGACTATTCCAACGAGCAGTACTTC.

The chain has TRBV18 and TRBJ1-2; TRBD1 matches 7 bases. V gave up 6 bases and J gave up 4 bases; unmatched junction bases: 5. The CDR3 totals 13 residues. Germline CDR1 and CDR2: KGHSH and LQKENI. This CDR3 is CASSQDRSYGYTF. The CDR3 nucleotides are TGTGCCAGCTCTCAGGACAGGTCCTATGGCTACACCTTC.

This sequence joins TRBV3-1 (or the pseudogene TRBV3-2) and TRBJ2-7; tentative D call: TRBD1 (5 bases). Germline lookup yields CDR1 LGHDT and CDR2 YNNKEL (reference sequence). This CDR3 is 15 amino acids long. Trimming pared 2 bases from V and 5 bases from J, leaving 16 bases between. In DNA form, the CDR3 reads TGTGCCAGCAGCCAATACGTATCTCAGGGCGACGAGCAGTACTTC. Its translation: CASSQYVSQGDEQYF.

The chain uses TRBV6-1 and TRBJ2-1; 11 bases line up with TRBD2. V was pared by 4 bases and J by 6 bases, with 8 bases of the junction left unmatched. Germline loops: CDR1 MNHNS, CDR2 SASEGT. The CDR3 totals 16 residues. The CDR3 sequence is CASSGTSGPGGNEQFF. The CDR3 DNA follows: TGTGCCAGCAGTGGGACTAGCGGGCCCGGAGGCAATGAGCAGTTCTTC.

The rearrangement uses TRBV3-1 (or the pseudogene TRBV3-2) and TRBJ2-1; no reliable D call. This CDR3 has 15 residues. Trimming removed 1 base at V and 3 bases at J, with 10 bases between. The germline gives CDR1 LGHDT, CDR2 YNNKEL (reference sequence). CDR3 loop: CASSQVRRNYNEQFF. The CDR3 bases are TGTGCCAGCAGCCAAGTTCGGCGGAACTACAATGAGCAGTTCTTC.

The chain recombines TRBV19 with TRBJ2-1, with a possible D match to TRBD1 (6 bases). From germline, CDR1 is LNHDA and CDR2 SQIVND (reference sequence). V shed 5 bases and J shed 4 bases, with 15 bases lying between them. This CDR3 comprises 15 residues. The CDR3 reads CASSWQGLKYNEQFF. CDR3 nucleotide sequence: TGTGCCAGTAGTTGGCAGGGGCTCAAATACAATGAGCAGTTCTTC. The complete variable domain, with remaining parts taken from reference TRBV19 and TRBJ2-1, reads DGGITQSPKYLFRKEGQNVTLSCEQNLNHDAMYWYRQDPGQGLRLIYYSQIVNDFQKGDIAEGYSVSREKKESFPLTVTSAQKNPTAFYLCASSWQGLKYNEQFFGPGTRLTVL.

The V and J genes are TRBV3-1 (or the pseudogene TRBV3-2) and TRBJ2-2; a possible D gene is TRBD2 (7 bases). The CDR3 runs 15 residues. V lost 0 bases to trimming and J lost 7 bases, with 12 bases between them. Germline loops: CDR1 LGHDT, CDR2 YNNKEL (reference sequence). CDR3 sequence: CASSQDRGAGGELFF. CDR3 nucleotide sequence: TGTGCCAGCAGCCAAGATCGGGGGGCTGGCGGGGAGCTGTTTTTT.

V gene TRBV28 combines with J gene TRBJ2-2; 7 nucleotides agree with TRBD1. This CDR3 contains 13 residues. J was trimmed by 4 bases and V by 6 bases; bases with no gene match: 2. The germline CDR1 and CDR2 sequences are MDHEN and SYDVKM. The CDR3 here is CASRRQGTGELFF. The DNA for the CDR3 is TGTGCCAGCAGGAGACAGGGCACCGGGGAGCTGTTTTTT.

The chain uses TRBV7-2 and TRBJ2-7; possible D gene TRBD1, 6 bases. Germline V CDR1 and CDR2: SGHTA, FQGNSA. The CDR3 length is 14 residues. Trimming removed 5 bases from V and 3 bases from J, with 14 bases in between. The CDR3, as DNA: TGTGCCAGCAGCCAGGGGACGGCTGTCTACGAGCAGTACTTC. Encoded protein: CASSQGTAVYEQYF.

V is TRBV7-9 and J is TRBJ2-3; TRBD2 might be the D (6 bases). Germline V gene sequence: CDR1 SEHNR, CDR2 FQNEAQ (reference sequence). The CDR3 has 15 amino acids. V lost 1 base to trimming and J lost 2 bases, with 10 bases between them. CDR3 nucleotides: TGTGCCAGCAGCTTAGGAACTAGCCCCACAGATACGCAGTATTTT. Amino acids: CASSLGTSPTDTQYF.

The chain carries TRBV27 and TRBJ1-4, with a weak D call TRBD1 (6 bases). The V gene's germline CDR1 is MNHEY and CDR2 SMNVEV (reference sequence). V was clipped by 5 bases and J by 7 bases, with 20 bases between them. This CDR3 region has 16 residues. CDR3 residues: CASSLIPGQQLEKLFF. DNA for the CDR3: TGTGCCAGCAGTCTTATTCCGGGACAACAACTTGAAAAACTGTTTTTT.

This chain links TRBV12-3 or TRBV12-4 with TRBJ2-7; 8 bases are a match to TRBD1. The V and J ends lost 3 bases and 6 bases, in that order; junction bases with no gene match: 1. This CDR3 is 12 amino acids long. The CDR3 is CASSFTGGEQYF. DNA of the CDR3: TGTGCCAGCAGTTTCACAGGGGGCGAGCAGTACTTC.

This clone was counted a few times. V gene TRBV18 combines with J gene TRBJ1-2; weak D call: TRBD1 (6 bases). V dropped 6 bases and J dropped 2 bases, with 16 bases sitting between them. The CDR3 runs to 15 residues. CDR1 is KGHSH and CDR2 is LQKENI in the germline V gene. Here the CDR3 reads CASSRSEQGNYGYTF. In DNA, the CDR3 is TGTGCCAGCTCGCGCTCCGAACAGGGCAACTATGGCTACACCTTC.

The chain uses TRBV28 and TRBJ2-1; 7 nucleotides align to TRBD1. The CDR3 is made up of 14 amino acids. Germline trimming cut 7 bases from V and 4 bases from J; bases unmatched to any gene: 7. Looked up from germline, CDR1 is MDHEN and CDR2 is SYDVKM. CDR3 protein: CASNTGTVYNEQFF. The DNA of the CDR3 is TGTGCCAGCAATACCGGGACAGTTTACAATGAGCAGTTCTTC.

The genes are TRBV7-2 and TRBJ1-5; 11 bases line up with TRBD1. This CDR3 has 15 residues. The ends lost 1 base at V and 6 bases at J; junction bases unmatched: 2. The germline V gene encodes CDR1 SGHTA and CDR2 FQGNSA. CDR3 residues: CASSLGGTGGQPQHF. Here the CDR3 DNA reads TGTGCCAGCAGCTTAGGGGGGACAGGGGGTCAGCCCCAGCATTTT.

V is TRBV9 and J is TRBJ1-1, with 7 bases matching TRBD1. The CDR3 sequence is 15 residues long. The V gene end was trimmed by 4 bases and the J gene end by 0 bases; junction bases not matched to a gene: 6. CDR1 is SGDLS and CDR2 is YYNGEE in the germline V gene. The CDR3 region is CASSPHRGMNTEAFF. In DNA, the CDR3 is TGTGCCAGCAGCCCACACAGGGGAATGAACACTGAAGCTTTCTTT.

V usage is TRBV5-1 and J usage is TRBJ2-1; 11 bases match TRBD1. This CDR3 comprises 17 residues. From germline, CDR1 is SGHRS and CDR2 YFSETQ. The junction had 13 bases not matched to a gene; V was cut back by 6 bases and J by 5 bases. The CDR3 here is CASTFIPGTGGHNEQFF. DNA of the CDR3: TGCGCCAGCACTTTCATTCCCGGGACAGGGGGACACAATGAGCAGTTCTTC.

The chain recombines TRBV5-1 with TRBJ2-1, with 10 bases fitting TRBD2. Germline V lookup: CDR1 SGHRS, CDR2 YFSETQ. This CDR3 region has 17 residues. Trimming at V came to 4 bases and at J to 7 bases, leaving 14 bases not matched to a gene. CDR3 region: CASSLFSSGSTLNEQFF. Here the CDR3 DNA reads TGCGCCAGCAGCCTTTTCTCTAGCGGGAGTACGCTGAATGAGCAGTTCTTC. Looking up the rest from reference TRBV5-1 and TRBJ2-1 gives the full variable domain: KAGVTQTPRYLIKTRGQQVTLSCSPISGHRSVSWYQQTPGQGLQFLFEYFSETQRNKGNFPGRFSGRQFSNSRSEMNVSTLELGDSALYLCASSLFSSGSTLNEQFFGPGTRLTVL.